The clone carrying this T cell receptor (beta chain) was seen only once. Sequenced by immunoSEQ multiplex PCR; TCRdb stores in-frame clones only, minus some. Of tens of thousands of clones listed, about 95% were seen once; the top ten hold roughly 1.2%. The data are from a study of T cell changes during pregnancy in multiple sclerosis. From germline, CDR1 is SGDLS and CDR2 YYNGEE. The CDR3 sequence is 15 residues long. Trimming removed 3 bases at V and 2 bases at J, with 13 bases between. This sequence joins TRBV9 and TRBJ2-3, with D perhaps matching TRBD1 (6 bases). This specimen consisted of peripheral blood, obtained in the second trimester of pregnancy. This receptor was taken from a female donor with multiple sclerosis, enrolled in a pregnancy study. CDR3 sequence (DNA): TGTGCCAGCAGCGATGAACAGGGTTCCACAGATACGCAGTATTTT. This translates into CASSDEQGSTDTQYF.